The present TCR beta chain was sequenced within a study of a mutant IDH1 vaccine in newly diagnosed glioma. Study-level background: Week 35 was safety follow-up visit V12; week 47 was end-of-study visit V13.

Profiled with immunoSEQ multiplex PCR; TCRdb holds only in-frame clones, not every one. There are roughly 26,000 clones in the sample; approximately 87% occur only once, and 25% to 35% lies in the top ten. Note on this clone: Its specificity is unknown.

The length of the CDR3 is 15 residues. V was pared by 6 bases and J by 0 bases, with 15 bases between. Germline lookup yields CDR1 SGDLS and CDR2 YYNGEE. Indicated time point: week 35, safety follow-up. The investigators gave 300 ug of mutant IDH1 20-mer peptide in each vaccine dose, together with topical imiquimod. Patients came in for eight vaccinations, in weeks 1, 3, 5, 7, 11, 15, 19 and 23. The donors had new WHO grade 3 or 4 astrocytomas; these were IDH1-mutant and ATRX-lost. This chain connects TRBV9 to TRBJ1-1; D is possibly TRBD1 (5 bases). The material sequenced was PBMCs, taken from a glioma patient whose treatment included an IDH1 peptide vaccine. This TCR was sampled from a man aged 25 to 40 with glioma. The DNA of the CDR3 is TGTGCCAGCACCAGGGAGGGGCGTTTGAACACTGAAGCTTTCTTT. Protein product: CASTREGRLNTEAFF.